Following are 6 T cell receptor beta chains from one sample sequenced in a study of T cells in Graves' hyperthyroidism and ophthalmopathy. Amplification of TCR beta CDR3 regions was performed using RNA transcripts as template. First-round RT-PCR with HTBI primers amplified the TCR CDR3 region. TCRdb itself ran the multiplex PCR reads through MiXCR, one entry per CDR3 protein. Altogether 250,000 to 300,000 distinct CDR3 sequences are present, roughly 15% being singletons, with the ten largest covering 30% to 35%. The source material was blood. These receptor sequences come from a woman between 45 and 60 years old with Graves' hyperthyroidism that later progressed to Graves' ophthalmopathy.

This clonotype was counted at least ten times. The rearrangement uses TRBV5-1 and TRBJ2-1; D call uncertain. CDR3 length equals 15 residues. Trimming removed 0 bases at V and 7 bases at J, with 14 bases between. Per germline, CDR1 SGHRS and CDR2 YFSETQ. The CDR3 nucleotides are TGCGCCAGCAGCTTGGAACACCCTATCAAGAATGAGCAGTTCTTC. Its protein is CASSLEHPIKNEQFF. The entire variable domain, with the rest obtained from reference TRBV5-1 and TRBJ2-1, is as follows: KAGVTQTPRYLIKTRGQQVTLSCSPISGHRSVSWYQQTPGQGLQFLFEYFSETQRNKGNFPGRFSGRQFSNSRSEMNVSTLELGDSALYLCASSLEHPIKNEQFFGPGTRLTVL.

In its sample, this clonotype was seen many times. This rearrangement joins TRBV30 to TRBJ2-2; TRBD1 matches 10 bases. Trimming removed 4 bases from V and 4 bases from J; junction bases left unmatched: 9. The CDR3 is 16 residues long. Germline loops: CDR1 GTSNPN, CDR2 SVGIG (reference sequence). CDR3: CAWNLGTGAPTGELFF. The CDR3 DNA reads as TGTGCCTGGAACCTCGGGACAGGGGCCCCCACCGGGGAGCTGTTTTTT.

In this sample, this clonotype turned up many times. This chain joins TRBV12-3 or TRBV12-4 and TRBJ1-1; D call uncertain. Deletions cut 7 bases from V and 1 base from J, with 7 bases between. The CDR3 has 12 amino acids. The CDR3 nucleotides are TGTGCCAGCATGTTATGGAACACTGAAGCTTTCTTT. Its translation is CASMLWNTEAFF.

The table lists this clonotype with many counts. V gene TRBV20-1 combines with J gene TRBJ1-2; the D gene is possibly TRBD1 (5 bases). Germline V CDR1 and CDR2: DFQATT, SNEGSKA (reference sequence). The CDR3 spans 14 residues. V lost 3 bases to trimming and J lost 3 bases, with 14 bases between them. The CDR3 coding sequence is TGCAGTGCTAGGAGAGACAGCTATTACTATGGCTACACCTTC. The encoded protein is CSARRDSYYYGYTF.

V and J are TRBV7-3 and TRBJ1-2; D gene unclear. Trimming removed 5 bases at V and 0 bases at J, with 13 bases between. Germline V lookup: CDR1 SGHTA, CDR2 FQGTGA. The CDR3 is 15 residues long. CDR3 amino acids: CASSPSDRSNYGYTF. CDR3 bases: TGTGCCAGCAGCCCTTCGGACCGATCTAACTATGGCTACACCTTC.

In this sample, this clonotype turned up many times. V usage is TRBV6-1 and J usage is TRBJ1-2, with D perhaps TRBD1 (5 bases). The CDR3 spans 14 residues. The ends were cut back, 6 bases at V and 1 base at J, with 12 bases in the middle. Germline CDR1 is MNHNS and CDR2 is SASEGT. The chain's CDR3 is CASRGLRSNYGYTF. The CDR3 DNA is TGTGCCAGCAGGGGGCTTCGGAGTAACTATGGCTACACCTTC.